This is a list of T cell receptor beta chains from one sample in a study of T cell responses to AZD1222 COVID-19 vaccine. This table comes from immunoSEQ multiplex PCR, and its TCRdb copy is limited to in-frame clones, with some not included. The sample shows 130,000 to 150,000 clones, over 85% of them seen only once. This sample comprised peripheral blood, obtained on day 0 of AZD1222 vaccination. Receptors originate from an adult in good health. CDR3s include the opening cysteine and the closing phenylalanine or tryptophan. A D gene is named only where the DNA matches it firmly. Only part of the rows carry a size: once, few, many, or a class if the clone is expanded.

v_call: TRBV5-5; clone_size: NA; d_call: NA; j_call: TRBJ2-1; cdr3_nt: TGTGCCAGCAGCTTGTTCCTTGGGGCCCGTAACAATGAGCAGTTCTTC; cdr3_aa: CASSLFLGARNNEQFF
v_call: TRBV4-2; clone_size: NA; d_call: TRBD1; j_call: TRBJ1-3; cdr3_nt: TGTGCCAGCAGTACAGGGGACGGAAACACCATATATTTT; cdr3_aa: CASSTGDGNTIYF
v_call: TRBV12-5; clone_size: NA; d_call: NA; j_call: TRBJ1-5; cdr3_nt: TGTGCTAGTGGTTTGGACAGAAATCAGCCCCAGCATTTT; cdr3_aa: CASGLDRNQPQHF
v_call: TRBV6-1; clone_size: NA; d_call: NA; j_call: TRBJ1-4; cdr3_nt: TGTGCCAGCAGTGAGGGCCAGGGGAGTGAAAAACTGTTTTTT; cdr3_aa: CASSEGQGSEKLFF
v_call: TRBV18; clone_size: NA; d_call: TRBD2; j_call: TRBJ2-1; cdr3_nt: TGTGCCAGCTCACCACCGACTGGCGGGAGATCCAATGAGCAGTTCTTC; cdr3_aa: CASSPPTGGRSNEQFF
v_call: TRBV3-1/TRBV3-2; clone_size: NA; d_call: NA; j_call: TRBJ2-2; cdr3_nt: TGTGCCAGCAGCCCAAGACTAGACCCACCCTTGGACACCGGGGAGCTGTTTTTT; cdr3_aa: CASSPRLDPPLDTGELFF
v_call: TRBV9; clone_size: NA; d_call: NA; j_call: TRBJ2-3; cdr3_nt: TGTGCCAGCAGCGTAGATTTTGGGAGGTCCACAGATACGCAGTATTTT; cdr3_aa: CASSVDFGRSTDTQYF
v_call: TRBV18; clone_size: NA; d_call: TRBD1; j_call: TRBJ2-7; cdr3_nt: TGTGCCAGCTCACCAACAGGGGGAGGTACGACGCAGTACTTC; cdr3_aa: CASSPTGGGTTQYF
v_call: TRBV6-5; clone_size: NA; d_call: NA; j_call: TRBJ1-5; cdr3_nt: TGTGCCAGCACCATAAGGGGGGAAGGCAATCAGCCCCAGCATTTT; cdr3_aa: CASTIRGEGNQPQHF
v_call: TRBV2; clone_size: NA; d_call: NA; j_call: TRBJ1-6; cdr3_nt: TGTGCCAGCAGGAGACAGGCTACGAATTCACCCCTCCACTTT; cdr3_aa: CASRRQATNSPLHF
v_call: TRBV11-2; clone_size: NA; d_call: NA; j_call: TRBJ2-2; cdr3_nt: TGTGCCAGCACCATGGTCCGGGCCTCGAACAGGGAGCTGTTTTTT; cdr3_aa: CASTMVRASNRELFF
v_call: TRBV5-5; clone_size: NA; d_call: TRBD2; j_call: TRBJ2-1; cdr3_nt: TGTGCCAGCAGCTTGGTCCTCGGCGGGAGAGGGGAGTTCTTC; cdr3_aa: CASSLVLGGRGEFF
v_call: TRBV6-5; clone_size: NA; d_call: NA; j_call: TRBJ2-7; cdr3_nt: TGTGCCAGCAGTTACGATAGGCCTCCCTACGAGCAGTACTTC; cdr3_aa: CASSYDRPPYEQYF
v_call: TRBV5-1; clone_size: NA; d_call: NA; j_call: TRBJ2-1; cdr3_nt: TGCGCCAGCAGTAAGGAGGGGGGCTCCTACAATGAGCAGTTCTTC; cdr3_aa: CASSKEGGSYNEQFF
v_call: TRBV7-2; clone_size: once; d_call: NA; j_call: TRBJ1-5; cdr3_nt: TGTGCCAGCAGTTCCCAGGGCTATAGCAATCAGCCCCAGCATTTT; cdr3_aa: CASSSQGYSNQPQHF
v_call: TRBV18; clone_size: NA; d_call: NA; j_call: TRBJ1-6; cdr3_nt: TGTGCCAGCTCACCCCGTGGAGGACGTGGAAGTTCACCCCTCCACTTT; cdr3_aa: CASSPRGGRGSSPLHF
v_call: TRBV9; clone_size: NA; d_call: TRBD2; j_call: TRBJ2-3; cdr3_nt: TGTGCCAGCAGCGTCAGCGGGAGAGCAGATACGCAGTATTTT; cdr3_aa: CASSVSGRADTQYF
v_call: TRBV10-3; clone_size: NA; d_call: TRBD1; j_call: TRBJ1-2; cdr3_nt: TGTGCCACCAGACAGGGGGACTATGGCTACACCTTC; cdr3_aa: CATRQGDYGYTF
v_call: TRBV5-4; clone_size: NA; d_call: NA; j_call: TRBJ2-1; cdr3_nt: TGTGCCAGCAGCTTACAAGGTGAGCAGTTCTTC; cdr3_aa: CASSLQGEQFF
v_call: TRBV24-1; clone_size: NA; d_call: TRBD2; j_call: TRBJ2-3; cdr3_nt: TGTGCCACCAGTGAGCCCTCTAGCGGGAAGTATAGGTACACGCAGTATTTT; cdr3_aa: CATSEPSSGKYRYTQYF
v_call: TRBV27; clone_size: NA; d_call: NA; j_call: TRBJ2-1; cdr3_nt: TGTGCCAGCAGTTGGCTATTCGGTGACAATGAGCAGTTCTTC; cdr3_aa: CASSWLFGDNEQFF
v_call: TRBV21-1; clone_size: NA; d_call: NA; j_call: TRBJ2-1; cdr3_nt: TGTGCCAGCAGCCCGCCGGGGGCCAGGGAGCAGTTCTTC; cdr3_aa: CASSPPGAREQFF
v_call: TRBV18; clone_size: NA; d_call: NA; j_call: TRBJ2-3; cdr3_nt: TGTGCCAGCTCACGATCAGGGGTCCCGCAGTATTTT; cdr3_aa: CASSRSGVPQYF
v_call: TRBV28; clone_size: once; d_call: TRBD1; j_call: TRBJ1-5; cdr3_nt: TGTGCCAGCTTAGGGGACAGGGCACGGGGTCAGCCCCAGCATTTT; cdr3_aa: CASLGDRARGQPQHF
v_call: TRBV6-5; clone_size: NA; d_call: NA; j_call: TRBJ2-1; cdr3_nt: TGTGCCAGCATCGTAGCAGGTCGGGATGAGCAGTTCTTC; cdr3_aa: CASIVAGRDEQFF
v_call: TRBV12-5; clone_size: NA; d_call: NA; j_call: TRBJ2-1; cdr3_nt: TGTGCTAGTGGTTTGGTATTAGGCAGGGGCCGTCGGGGTGAGCAGTTCTTC; cdr3_aa: CASGLVLGRGRRGEQFF
v_call: TRBV27; clone_size: NA; d_call: TRBD2; j_call: TRBJ2-1; cdr3_nt: TGTGCCAGCAGTTTAAGGACTAGCGACACTGAGCAGTTCTTC; cdr3_aa: CASSLRTSDTEQFF
v_call: TRBV6-6; clone_size: NA; d_call: NA; j_call: TRBJ2-3; cdr3_nt: TGTGCCAGCCCGGGCTACACAGATACGCAGTATTTT; cdr3_aa: CASPGYTDTQYF
v_call: TRBV7-2; clone_size: NA; d_call: NA; j_call: TRBJ1-2; cdr3_nt: TGTGCCAGCAGCTTAGGATACGGAGGGGCTGGCTACACCTTC; cdr3_aa: CASSLGYGGAGYTF
v_call: TRBV6-5; clone_size: NA; d_call: TRBD1; j_call: TRBJ2-7; cdr3_nt: TGTGCCGGGTCCGACAGGGGCTCCTACGAGCAGTACTTC; cdr3_aa: CAGSDRGSYEQYF
v_call: TRBV5-1; clone_size: NA; d_call: NA; j_call: TRBJ1-4; cdr3_nt: TGCGCCAGCAGTAGGGGAGAGAATGAAAAACTGTTTTTT; cdr3_aa: CASSRGENEKLFF
v_call: TRBV7-2; clone_size: NA; d_call: NA; j_call: TRBJ1-5; cdr3_nt: TGTGCCAGCAGCTTAGTGCCAAATCAGCCCCAGCATTTT; cdr3_aa: CASSLVPNQPQHF
v_call: TRBV10-1; clone_size: NA; d_call: TRBD2; j_call: TRBJ2-7; cdr3_nt: TGCGCCAGCAGTGAGGCGGGACTAGCGGGAGGTTCCTACGAGCAGTACTTC; cdr3_aa: CASSEAGLAGGSYEQYF
v_call: TRBV7-2; clone_size: once; d_call: NA; j_call: TRBJ2-3; cdr3_nt: TGTGCCAGCAGCTTATTTAGCGCAAAGCCAGATACGCAGTATTTT; cdr3_aa: CASSLFSAKPDTQYF
v_call: TRBV3-1/TRBV3-2; clone_size: NA; d_call: TRBD2; j_call: TRBJ2-7; cdr3_nt: TGTGCCAGCAGCCAAGACGGGGCGGGAGGTTTTTGGGAGCAGTACTTC; cdr3_aa: CASSQDGAGGFWEQYF
v_call: TRBV5-5; clone_size: NA; d_call: NA; j_call: TRBJ2-3; cdr3_nt: TGTGCCAGCAGCTTGTCTTTGGAGCGCACAGATACGCAGTATTTT; cdr3_aa: CASSLSLERTDTQYF
v_call: TRBV30; clone_size: once; d_call: NA; j_call: TRBJ1-2; cdr3_nt: TGTGCCTGGAGTTTACAGGTTAACTATGGCTACACCTTC; cdr3_aa: CAWSLQVNYGYTF
v_call: TRBV19; clone_size: NA; d_call: NA; j_call: TRBJ1-6; cdr3_nt: TGTGCCAGTAGTATCGGACAGCCTCTTGCGAGCTCCTATAATTCACCCCTCCACTTT; cdr3_aa: CASSIGQPLASSYNSPLHF
v_call: TRBV7-3; clone_size: few; d_call: NA; j_call: TRBJ1-6; cdr3_nt: TGTGCCAGCAGCTCAACAGGGTTCCCACCCCTCCACTTT; cdr3_aa: CASSSTGFPPLHF
v_call: TRBV29-1; clone_size: NA; d_call: TRBD1; j_call: TRBJ2-7; cdr3_nt: TGCAGCGCCTTAGACAGGGGGGATGGCGAGCAGTACTTC; cdr3_aa: CSALDRGDGEQYF
v_call: TRBV10-3; clone_size: NA; d_call: NA; j_call: TRBJ2-2; cdr3_nt: TGTGCCATCAGTGAAGGGGCAGGCTTAGGGGAGCTGTTTTTT; cdr3_aa: CAISEGAGLGELFF
v_call: TRBV27; clone_size: NA; d_call: NA; j_call: TRBJ1-5; cdr3_nt: TGTGCCAGCAGTAGTACGGGAATGGGTCAGCCCCAGCATTTT; cdr3_aa: CASSSTGMGQPQHF
v_call: TRBV4-1; clone_size: NA; d_call: TRBD2; j_call: TRBJ2-3; cdr3_nt: TGCGCCAGCAGCCAGAGTCTAGCGGGAGAGGCAAGAGATACGCAGTATTTT; cdr3_aa: CASSQSLAGEARDTQYF
v_call: TRBV5-1; clone_size: NA; d_call: NA; j_call: TRBJ1-2; cdr3_nt: TGCGCCAGCAGCTTGGGAGGATTAGCTAACTATGGCTACACCTTC; cdr3_aa: CASSLGGLANYGYTF
v_call: TRBV12-3/TRBV12-4; clone_size: NA; d_call: NA; j_call: TRBJ2-7; cdr3_nt: TGTGCCAGCAGTGCCGGGGTTTCCTACGAGCAGTACTTC; cdr3_aa: CASSAGVSYEQYF
v_call: TRBV29-1; clone_size: NA; d_call: NA; j_call: TRBJ2-2; cdr3_nt: TGCAGCGTTTCAGGAGGGCCCACCGGGGAGCTGTTTTTT; cdr3_aa: CSVSGGPTGELFF